This TCR beta chain was profiled in a study of human T cells and chemical hapten exposure. At the level of the study: Diphenylcyclopropenone was administered weekly to the scalp of patients throughout the roughly 22-week study. Study-level points and caveats: Patch test score was positively correlated with the counts of PT1 expanded TCRs.

As to time point: pre-sensitization, week 0. Treatment here: therapeutic diphenylcyclopropenone sensitization with weekly scalp DPC. Original analysis: Sample-level TCR yields exhibited a median of approximately 88,000, with a range of roughly 20,000 to 690,600. TCRdb passed the RACE reads through MiXCR, listing each CDR3 protein once. The V and J calls were not made by the authors but by TCRdb's processing. This table has roughly 110,000 distinct CDR3 sequences, around 10% appearing once. This clonotype was seen a handful of times. Its specificity is unknown. The specimen was whole blood, collected in connection with sensitization to the hapten diphenylcyclopropenone (DPC). The clonotype originates from a woman in her forties or fifties with alopecia areata. Some clones in this sample may be carry-over from other donors' samples.

CDR3 in amino acids: CASSSPGTSTDTQYF. The CDR3 coding sequence is TGTGCCAGCAGTTCGCCCGGGACATCAACAGATACGCAGTATTTT. The chain has TRBV28 and TRBJ2-3; D may be TRBD1 (6 bases). Looked up from germline, CDR1 is MDHEN and CDR2 is SYDVKM. Trimming pared 4 bases from V and 3 bases from J, leaving 14 bases between. The CDR3 extends over 15 amino acids.